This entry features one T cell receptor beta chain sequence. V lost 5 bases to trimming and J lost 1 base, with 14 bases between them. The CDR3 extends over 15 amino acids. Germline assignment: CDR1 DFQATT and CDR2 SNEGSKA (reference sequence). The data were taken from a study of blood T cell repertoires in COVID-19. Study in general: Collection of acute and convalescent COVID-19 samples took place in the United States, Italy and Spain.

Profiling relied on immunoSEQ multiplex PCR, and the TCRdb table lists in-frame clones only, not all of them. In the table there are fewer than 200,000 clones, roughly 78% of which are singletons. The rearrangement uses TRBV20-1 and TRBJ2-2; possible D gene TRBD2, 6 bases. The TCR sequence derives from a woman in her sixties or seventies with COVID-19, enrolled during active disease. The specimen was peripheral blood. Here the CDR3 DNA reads TGCAGTGCTCGTGCCGGGACTCTGAACACCGGGGAGCTGTTTTTT. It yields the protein CSARAGTLNTGELFF.